This T cell receptor (beta chain) emerged from a study of vaccination effects on CD4 cells after COVID-19. Study in general: Antigen-specific CD4+ T cell clonotypes were called by their expansion after viral peptide-pool culture in ViraFEST. Broader study findings: Vaccine- and infection-induced clones showed marked clonal contraction late following vaccination.

The authors isolated CD4+ T cells after around nine days of culture. Their SARS-CoV-2 infection, verified by PCR, occurred between March and December 2020. Either the mRNA-1273 or the BNT162b2 vaccine was given to participants as two doses. Clones were sequenced by immunoSEQ multiplex PCR, and TCRdb holds only the in-frame ones, with some missing. The sample lists 30,000 to 35,000 clones; approximately 72% were seen once. Turning to this clone: The antigen remains undetermined.

The sample was CD4+ T cells from PBMCs cultured without peptide, taken after COVID-19 vaccination. This clonotype originated in a human donor who had a prior SARS-CoV-2 infection.

CDR3 sequence: CASSFYQETQYF. The CDR3 nucleotides read TGTGCCAGCAGCTTCTACCAAGAGACCCAGTACTTC. The chain has TRBV7-2 and TRBJ2-5; D is unclear. The CDR3 covers 12 residues. Per the germline V gene, CDR1 is SGHTA and CDR2 is FQGNSA. V lost 3 bases, J lost 0 bases, and 2 bases lay in between.